This T cell receptor beta chain was sequenced during a study of T-cell memory formation after mild COVID-19 (dated by TCRdb to the early 2020s). Context from the whole study: TCR sequence clusters from the two donors were largely donor specific. The cohort comprised two young, previously healthy adult volunteers, one female and one male. In two donors, T-cell clones that expanded and contracted after mild COVID-19 were followed by sequencing TCRalpha and TCRbeta repertoires longitudinally. Summary of the overall study and its limitations: The study included only a couple of mild cases, and larger cohorts that include severe cases with pre-infection samples were judged to be necessary. Some responding clones were detected in pre-infection memory, suggesting pre-existing cross-reactive memory T cells joined the SARS-CoV-2 response. Clones that contracted from day 15 to 85 showed balanced CD4/CD8 phenotypes, whereas a second wave of clones that expanded from day 15 to 37 leaned towards CD4+. Contracting CD4+ clones were located mainly in the CM and EM memory subsets, whereas CD8+ clones were found to be enriched in EMRA. The second-wave clones that peaked on day 37 were not confirmed to be SARS-CoV-2 specific.

The data were produced on an Illumina NovaSeq 6000. Using 5'RACE with constant-segment primers, TCRalpha and TCRbeta cDNA libraries were constructed, with sample barcodes and unique molecular identifiers added in the process. RNA was extracted from every sample with Trizol reagent. The libraries were amplified in two PCR steps, and the second step added a second sample barcode and Illumina TruSeq adapters. Libraries were sequenced on an Illumina NovaSeq with 2 x 150 bp paired-end reads. In the original analysis: With migec v1.2.7, reads were demultiplexed and then collapsed into UMI-guided consensus sequences. Using mixcr v2.1.11, UMI consensuses were aligned to TRA and TRB V and J templates and then assembled into clonotypes. A clonotype was counted as expanded or contracted only when both edgeR and NoisET called the clonotype significant, with the noise models trained on biological replicates. For edgeR calls, the cutoffs were a false discovery rate-adjusted p below 0.01 and a log2 fold-change threshold of 1. As an exploratory analysis of dynamics, max-normalized trajectories of the 1000 most abundant clonotypes were examined with PCA combined with hierarchical clustering. The CD4 or CD8 phenotype of responding clones was assigned using the separately sequenced CD4+ and CD8+ repertoires. TCRdb reanalyzed the raw reads on its own, using fastp at Q25 for trimming and MiXCR for clone calling, and kept in-frame beta chains. Each entry is one CDR3 protein sequence, shown with its most common DNA and genes. The V and J calls shown here were made by TCRdb, not taken from the authors' results. The table for this sample lists about 58,000 distinct CDR3 sequences; about a quarter of them were counted only once. Clones ranked in the top ten supply around 46% of the sample.

PBMCs were isolated by Ficoll-Paque density gradient centrifugation. V ends up 5 bases short and J 5 bases short, with an unmatched junction base count of 9. Per the germline V gene (reference sequence), DFQATT is the CDR1 and SNEGSKA is the CDR2. The CDR3 sequence holds 13 residues, the cysteine and phenylalanine included. Only CDR3 DNA is held: 39 bases, read in frame from base 1. This clonotype was seen at least ten times. Its specific antigen is unknown. Qualities for individual bases were not recorded, and no much larger clone is one base off. Sequences were obtained from PBMCs or a T cell subset sorted from them (not recorded which). This clonotype originated in a man younger than 35 who had mild COVID-19 (a few samples of this study predate the infection). The sample titles of this study are shuffled in the database, so cell type and time point are left out; the donor was told from shared clones. Here the chain combines TRBV20-1 and TRBJ2-7; 7 of the junction bases match TRBD1. The sequenced DNA: TGCAGTGCTGACGACAGGGAAGACGACGAGCAGTACTTC. Its product reads: CSADDREDDEQYF.